This T cell receptor (beta chain) derives from a study of blood T cell repertoires in COVID-19. The wider study: Sites across the United States, Italy and Spain contributed samples from acute and convalescent COVID-19. Sample material is recorded as cDNA or gDNA derived from T cells, B-cell-depleted T cells, or PBMCs.

Original processing methods: Reference gene primer amplification in the assay estimated nucleated cell counts. The repertoire was sequenced with immunoSEQ multiplex PCR; TCRdb's copy has only in-frame clones and lacks some. V and J calls and clone size are copied from that table; D and trimming were computed from the DNA. The repertoire holds over 130,000 clones, around 81% seen once, with roughly 8% in the top ten. The germline CDR1 and CDR2 sequences are MGHRA and YSYEKL. The CDR3 sequence is 14 residues long. V was cut by 1 base and J by 4 bases, with 10 bases left in between. The sample taken for sequencing was peripheral blood. V and J are TRBV4-1 and TRBJ1-1, with D possibly being TRBD1 (6 bases). This receptor was obtained from a human donor in a cohort sampled during active COVID-19. CDR3 region: CASSQVRGVTEAFF. The DNA for the CDR3 is TGCGCCAGCAGCCAAGTCAGGGGCGTCACTGAAGCTTTCTTT.